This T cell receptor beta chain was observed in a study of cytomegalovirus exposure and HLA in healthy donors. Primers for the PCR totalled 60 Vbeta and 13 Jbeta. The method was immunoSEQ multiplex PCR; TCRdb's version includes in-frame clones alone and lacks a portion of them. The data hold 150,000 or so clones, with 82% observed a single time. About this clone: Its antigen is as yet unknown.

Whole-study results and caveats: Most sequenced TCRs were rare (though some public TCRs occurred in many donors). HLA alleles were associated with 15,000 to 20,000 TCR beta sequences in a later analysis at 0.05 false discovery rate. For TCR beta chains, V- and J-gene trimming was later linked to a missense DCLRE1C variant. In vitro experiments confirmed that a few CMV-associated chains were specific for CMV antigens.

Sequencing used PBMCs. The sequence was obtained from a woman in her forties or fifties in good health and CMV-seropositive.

The CDR3 DNA sequence: TGTGCCAGCAGCCCCACTCAGGGGTCCCACGAGCAGTACTTC. It is translated as CASSPTQGSHEQYF. This chain joins TRBV9 and TRBJ2-7; a possible D gene is TRBD1 (6 bases). With 4 bases removed from V and 5 bases from J, the gap between germline ends came to 16 bases. Germline V gene sequence: CDR1 SGDLS, CDR2 YYNGEE. CDR3 length: 14 residues.